These T cell receptor beta chains were read from a single sample in a study of blood T cells in healthy people across ages. One entry per CDR3 protein, called by TCRdb with MiXCR from the 5' RACE reads. Among about 770,000 distinct CDR3 sequences listed, 40% to 50% were seen once. Input material: blood. Receptor source: a man in his sixties in good health. Both conserved end residues are part of each CDR3. Each record gives: V gene, D gene, clone size, J gene, CDR3 protein, CDR3 DNA. D genes are given only for firm matches. Size is stated for part of the rows, as once, few or many counts, or as a class when the clone is expanded.

>TRBV2|NA|few|TRBJ2-7
CASSDPWGKKAYEQYF
TGTGCCAGCAGTGACCCCTGGGGGAAAAAGGCCTACGAGCAGTACTTC
>TRBV10-3|NA|NA|TRBJ2-5
CAITDRPFQTQYF
TGTGCCATCACGGACAGACCTTTTCAGACCCAGTACTTC
>TRBV18|NA|NA|TRBJ1-2
CASSPNNPYGYTF
TGTGCCAGCTCACCTAACAATCCTTATGGCTACACCTTC
>TRBV3-1|NA|NA|TRBJ2-7
CASGATASEQYF
TGTGCCAGCGGCGCTACAGCTTCCGAGCAGTACTTC
>TRBV6-1|NA|NA|TRBJ2-5
CACSAIGGRETQYF
TGTGCCTGCAGCGCAATCGGGGGGCGAGAGACCCAGTACTTC
>TRBV10-2|NA|NA|TRBJ1-6
CASSETTSGVWGSSYNSPLHF
TGCGCCAGCAGTGAGACCACGTCCGGGGTTTGGGGAAGCTCCTATAATTCACCCCTCCACTTT
>TRBV7-2|TRBD1|NA|TRBJ2-1
CASSFTGTGPNNEQFF
TGTGCCAGCAGCTTCACCGGGACAGGGCCTAACAATGAGCAGTTCTTC
>TRBV20-1|NA|NA|TRBJ2-7
CSARPNEGQDYEQYF
TGCAGTGCTAGGCCGAATGAGGGCCAAGACTACGAGCAGTACTTC
>TRBV5-5|TRBD1|NA|TRBJ1-2
CASSLELRTGGGYTF
TGTGCCAGCAGCTTGGAGCTACGGACAGGTGGAGGCTACACCTTC
>TRBV25-1|NA|once|TRBJ1-6
CASSRTVPYNSPLHF
TGTGCCAGCAGCCGGACAGTCCCTTATAATTCACCCCTCCACTTT
>TRBV7-9|TRBD1|NA|TRBJ1-2
CASSLGTGGNTF
TGTGCCAGCAGCTTAGGGACAGGGGGTAACACCTTC